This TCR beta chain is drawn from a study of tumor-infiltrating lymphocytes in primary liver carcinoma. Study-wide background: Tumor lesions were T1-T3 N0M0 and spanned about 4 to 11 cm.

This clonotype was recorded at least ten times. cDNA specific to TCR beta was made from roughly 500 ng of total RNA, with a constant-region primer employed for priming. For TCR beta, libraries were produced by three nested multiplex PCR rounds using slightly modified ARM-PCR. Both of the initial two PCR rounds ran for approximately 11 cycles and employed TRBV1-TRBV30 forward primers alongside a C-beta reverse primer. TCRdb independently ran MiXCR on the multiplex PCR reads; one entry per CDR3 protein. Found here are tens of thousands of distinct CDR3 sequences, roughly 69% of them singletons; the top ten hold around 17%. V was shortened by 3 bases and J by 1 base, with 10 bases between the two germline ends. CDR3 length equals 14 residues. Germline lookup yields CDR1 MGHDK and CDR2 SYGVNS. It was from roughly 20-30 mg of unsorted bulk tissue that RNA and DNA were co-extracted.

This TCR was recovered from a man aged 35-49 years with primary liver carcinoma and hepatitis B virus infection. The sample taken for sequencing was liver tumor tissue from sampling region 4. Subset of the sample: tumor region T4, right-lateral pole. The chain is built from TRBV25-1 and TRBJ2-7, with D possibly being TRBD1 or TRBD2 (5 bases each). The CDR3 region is CASSEGEKSYEQYF. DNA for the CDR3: TGTGCCAGCAGTGAGGGGGAGAAGTCCTACGAGCAGTACTTC.